This TCR beta chain was profiled in a study of OX40 agonist ivuxolimab in advanced cancers. Study-level background: An agonistic human IgG2 monoclonal antibody against OX40 (CD134) was given. Study-level results: Relative to CD4+, CD8+ T cells held more expanded clones on average.

This CDR3 region has 15 residues. Trimming removed 7 bases from V and 0 bases from J; junction bases left unmatched: 9. CDR1 is SGHVS and CDR2 is FQNEAQ in the germline V gene. The table came from immunoSEQ multiplex PCR; TCRdb's copy has only in-frame clones and leaves some out. The table records about 58,000 clones, 80% to 90% of them present only once. Turning to this clone: Its antigen remains unidentified.

The sequencing used CD4+ or CD8+ T cells sorted from blood, collected in a trial of the OX40 agonist ivuxolimab. The receptor comes from an adult with an advanced solid tumor such as melanoma, head and neck, liver or kidney cancer. The chain uses TRBV7-8 and TRBJ2-7, with 7 bases that match TRBD2. The CDR3 DNA reads TGTGCCAGCACCCCTGGGGGGGGGAGCTCCTACGAGCAGTACTTC. It specifies CASTPGGGSSYEQYF.